The present T cell receptor (beta chain) was sequenced within a study of shared clonotypes between healthy human individuals. As to this clone: Its antigen remains unknown.

The table came from immunoSEQ multiplex PCR; TCRdb's copy has only in-frame clones and leaves some out. The profile covers hundreds of thousands of clones, with around 95% appearing a single time and about 0.11% taken by the ten largest. Findings and limits, study-wide: Non-shared clonotypes had lower generation probabilities than clonotypes shared by all four sorted-subset donors.

Germline V lookup: CDR1 MNHEY, CDR2 SVGAGI. V dropped 5 bases and J dropped 2 bases, with 13 bases sitting between them. The CDR3 has 15 amino acids. CD45RO-negative CD8 cells positively selected for CCR7 made up the naive population, which excluded terminally differentiated effector memory CD45RA+ cells. Each of the donors was a healthy adult who was HIV-negative and had not had a recent acute infection or vaccination. Specimen: naive CD8+ T cells sorted from blood. The chain couples TRBV6-5 to TRBJ1-3; D is possibly TRBD1 (6 bases). This clonotype was obtained from a woman under 40 in good health. As DNA, the CDR3 is TGTGCCAGCAGTCCCCGGGACATAACTGGAAACACCATATATTTT. Its translation is CASSPRDITGNTIYF.